This T cell receptor beta chain was identified during a study of technical replicates of blood from a few donors. Some clones are missing from TCRdb's copy, which holds only in-frame ones; the method was immunoSEQ multiplex PCR. The top ten hold roughly 0.33% of the sample, which has under 100,000 clones, about 95% seen once. CDR1 is SNHLY and CDR2 is FYNNEI in the germline V gene. V shed 6 bases and J shed 5 bases, with 13 bases lying between them. CDR3 size: 13 residues. Sequencing used T cells isolated from PBMCs. The chain links TRBV2 to TRBJ2-5, with D possibly being TRBD2 (5 bases). The source of this sequence is a human donor in good health. Written as DNA, the CDR3 is TGTGCCAGCAGCGCGGAGGTCCAGGAGACCCAGTACTTC. Translated: CASSAEVQETQYF.